Included here is one TCR beta chain sequence, with context. The antigen remains undetermined. The data originate from a study of OX40 agonist ivuxolimab in advanced cancers. Looking at the study overall: Intravenous ivuxolimab at 0.01 to 10 mg/kg was given to patients every 2 weeks. Prior anti-PD-1, anti-PD-L1 or anti-CTLA-4 therapy did not bar entry, and about 38% had some.

Here immunoSEQ multiplex PCR was the method, and the copy in TCRdb shows in-frame clones only, minus some. Seen here are 40,000 to 50,000 clones, roughly 80% observed once, and the top ten hold 10%. Study-level findings and limits: Clonal expansion in partial responders at 0.1-3.0 mg/kg ranked among the lowest. Among T cells, CD8+ cells averaged more expanded clones than CD4+ cells.

The receptor was isolated from an adult with an advanced solid tumor such as melanoma, head and neck, liver or kidney cancer. Source: CD4+ or CD8+ T cells sorted from blood, taken in a trial of the OX40 agonist ivuxolimab.

The CDR3 nucleotides read TGTGCCAGCACCATACCCGGGGGGCTCCAGGACTATGGCTACACCTTC. This translates into CASTIPGGLQDYGYTF. This chain links TRBV28 with TRBJ1-2; the D gene is possibly TRBD1 (6 bases). Per the germline V gene, CDR1 is MDHEN and CDR2 is SYDVKM. The CDR3 is 16 amino acids. The V and J ends lost 7 bases and 3 bases respectively, with 21 bases between them.